The rows below give T cell receptor beta chains drawn from one sample of a study of T cells in Graves' hyperthyroidism and ophthalmopathy. From the multiplex PCR reads, TCRdb called clonotypes with MiXCR, one entry per CDR3 protein. The data show under 350,000 distinct CDR3 sequences, around 13% seen once. The material sequenced was blood. These receptors all come from a woman between 40 and 50 years old with Graves' ophthalmopathy. CDR3s include the opening cysteine and the closing phenylalanine or tryptophan. The D gene is left open where the match is weak. Some rows mark clone size as missing; the rest say once, few, many or name a class of expanded clone.

-	TRBV28	TRBJ2-2	-	TGTGCCGCACTAGAACCGGGAAAGAACACCGGGGAGCTGTTTTTT	CAALEPGKNTGELFF
TRBD1	TRBV9	TRBJ2-1	few	TGTGCCAGCAGCGCCTCCGGGACAGGTTACAATGAGCAGTTCTTC	CASSASGTGYNEQFF
TRBD1	TRBV14	TRBJ1-6	many	TGTGCCAGCAGCCAAGGACAGGGGGTGAGTTCACCCCTCCACTTT	CASSQGQGVSSPLHF
-	TRBV11-2	TRBJ1-1	many	TGTGCCAGCAGCTTAGAGGCGGGCGGTGGCACTGAAGCTTTCTTT	CASSLEAGGGTEAFF
TRBD2	TRBV7-9	TRBJ2-1	many	TGTGCCAGCAGCCCTAGCGGGACTAGCGCGGAAAATGAGCAGTTCTTC	CASSPSGTSAENEQFF
TRBD1	TRBV19	TRBJ1-5	many	TGTGCCAGTAGTAACAGGGGGCTTGGAAATCAGCCCCAGCATTTT	CASSNRGLGNQPQHF
TRBD1	TRBV12-3/TRBV12-4	TRBJ1-5	many	TGTGCCAGTCAGATCGACAGGGGAGGCAATCAGCCCCAGCATTTT	CASQIDRGGNQPQHF
-	TRBV7-2	TRBJ1-2	many	TGTGCCAGCAGCTTAGTCCGGGGGCAAGATGGCTACACCTTC	CASSLVRGQDGYTF
-	TRBV27	TRBJ1-1	many	TGTGCCAGGCCTTCGGAGGAAGCTTTCTTT	CARPSEEAFF
TRBD1	TRBV2	TRBJ1-5	many	TGTGCCAGCAGGACAGGGGGCCCTGGGCAGCCCCAGCATTTT	CASRTGGPGQPQHF
TRBD1	TRBV30	TRBJ1-2	-	TGTGCCTGGACTGAATGGACAGGGGGTCCCTATGGCTACACCTTC	CAWTEWTGGPYGYTF
TRBD1	TRBV12-3/TRBV12-4	TRBJ2-1	many	TGTGCCAGCATCCTTAAGACAGGGTTCCACAATGAGCAGTTCTTC	CASILKTGFHNEQFF
-	TRBV6-5	TRBJ2-7	-	TGTGCCAGCAGTTTAACTAGGCACTCCTACGAGCAGTACTTC	CASSLTRHSYEQYF
TRBD1	TRBV2	TRBJ1-4	-	TGTGCCAGCAGTACACAGGGGATAAATGAAAAACTGTTTTTT	CASSTQGINEKLFF
TRBD2	TRBV6-1	TRBJ2-1	-	TGTGCCAGCAGGGGTAGCGGGGGCTGGAACAATGAGCAGTTCTTC	CASRGSGGWNNEQFF
-	TRBV7-9	TRBJ1-1	-	TGTGCCGACAGCTTAAGTTACTCTGAAGCTTTCTTT	CADSLSYSEAFF
-	TRBV7-9	TRBJ1-2	many	TGTGCCAGCAGCCTCACAGGAGGGAATGCTGGCTACACCTTC	CASSLTGGNAGYTF
-	TRBV6-5	TRBJ1-5	-	TGTGCCAGCAGTTACGGAAGGGGTTCCTCTCAGCCCCAGCATTTT	CASSYGRGSSQPQHF
-	TRBV10-3	TRBJ2-2	-	TGTGCCATCAGTGAGTCGGCCACCGGGGAGCTGTTTTTT	CAISESATGELFF
TRBD1	TRBV18	TRBJ2-3	few	TGTGCCAGCTCACCATTAGGGGGCGCAGATACGCAGTATTTT	CASSPLGGADTQYF
-	TRBV7-9	TRBJ2-5	many	TGTGCCAGCAGCACCAGAGGGGCTGGGGAGACCCAGTACTTC	CASSTRGAGETQYF
TRBD1	TRBV11-2	TRBJ2-3	many	TGTGCCAGCAGCCGGGGACAGGGAAGCACAGATACGCAGTATTTT	CASSRGQGSTDTQYF
-	TRBV13	TRBJ2-7	-	TGTGCCAGCAGCTTAAGCCATAGCTCCTACGAGCAGTACTTC	CASSLSHSSYEQYF
TRBD2	TRBV7-2	TRBJ2-1	many	TGTGCCAGCAGAAGACTAGCGGCCCGCTCCTACAATGAGCAGTTCTTC	CASRRLAARSYNEQFF
-	TRBV7-9	TRBJ2-1	many	TGTGCCAGCAGCTTAGCCCGGGGGAGCGGTTCATGGAATGAGCAGTTCTTC	CASSLARGSGSWNEQFF
-	TRBV28	TRBJ2-2	many	TGTGCCAGCTGCTCATCCGGGGGAGCGAACACCGGGGAGCTGTTTTTT	CASCSSGGANTGELFF
TRBD1	TRBV20-1	TRBJ2-7	-	TGCAGTGCTCCAAGGGACAGGGGCCGGGACGAGCAGTACTTC	CSAPRDRGRDEQYF
-	TRBV19	TRBJ2-1	-	TGTGCCAGTAGAGATCTTACAAACAATGAGCAGTTCTTC	CASRDLTNNEQFF
-	TRBV12-3/TRBV12-4	TRBJ2-1	many	TGTGCCAGCACCGGGCCTCCGGTGGGGGGCAATGAGCAGTTCTTC	CASTGPPVGGNEQFF